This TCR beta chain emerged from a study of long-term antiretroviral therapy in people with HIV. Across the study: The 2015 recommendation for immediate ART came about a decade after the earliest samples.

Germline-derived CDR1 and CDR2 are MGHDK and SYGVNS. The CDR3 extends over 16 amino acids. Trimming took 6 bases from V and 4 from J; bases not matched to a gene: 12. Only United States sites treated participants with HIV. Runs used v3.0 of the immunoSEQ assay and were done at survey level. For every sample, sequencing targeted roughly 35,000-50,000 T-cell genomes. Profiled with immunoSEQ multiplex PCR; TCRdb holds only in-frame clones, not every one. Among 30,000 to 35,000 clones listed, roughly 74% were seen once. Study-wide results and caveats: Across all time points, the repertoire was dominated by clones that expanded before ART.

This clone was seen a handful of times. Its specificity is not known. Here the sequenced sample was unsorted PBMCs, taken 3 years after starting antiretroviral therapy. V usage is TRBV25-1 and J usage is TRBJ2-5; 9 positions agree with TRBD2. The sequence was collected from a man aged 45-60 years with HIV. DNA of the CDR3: TGTGCCAGCAGGGCCCTCGGTGCGGGAGGGCGAGAGACCCAGTACTTC. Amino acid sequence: CASRALGAGGRETQYF.